Each of the 27 T cell receptor beta chains below was sequenced from the same sample in a study of identical twins. TCRdb re-called the 5' RACE reads through MiXCR, storing one row per CDR3 protein. The repertoire holds around 1.7 million distinct CDR3 sequences, with 25% to 35% as singletons. The material sequenced was cord blood. The receptors come from a newborn girl in good health.

The genes are TRBV5-6 and TRBJ2-7; TRBD1 is a possible D gene (6 bases). Per the germline V gene, CDR1 is SGHDT and CDR2 is YYEEEE. V was shortened by 1 base and J by 4 bases, with 15 bases between the two germline ends. The CDR3 has 15 amino acids. The CDR3 sequence: CASSLSDRTAYEQYF. The CDR3 bases are TGTGCCAGCAGCTTGTCCGATCGGACAGCTTACGAGCAGTACTTC.

This clonotype showed up just a few times. The chain carries TRBV7-2 and TRBJ2-5, with 10 bases lining up with TRBD2. V lost 4 bases to trimming and J lost 1 base; unmatched junction nucleotides: 9. Germline V lookup: CDR1 SGHTA, CDR2 FQGNSA. The CDR3 sequence is 17 residues long. CDR3 sequence reads: CASSSGYSGRLQETQYF. CDR3 bases: TGTGCCAGCAGCTCAGGCTATAGCGGGAGGCTCCAAGAGACCCAGTACTTC.

On this clonotype itself: One end of the junction does not line up with germline, which may come from a read error. The rearrangement uses TRBV20-1 and TRBJ1-5; D not certain. Germline V gene lookup returns CDR1 DFQATT and CDR2 SNEGSKA (reference sequence). The CDR3 is 13 residues long. CDR3 region: CSAPDLSSQPQHF. CDR3 DNA sequence: TGCAGTGCCCCGGACCTTAGCAGTCAGCCCCAGCATTTT.

The chain employs TRBV5-8 and TRBJ2-7; no clear D. The CDR3 is 13 residues long. The V and J ends lost 4 bases and 2 bases respectively, with 10 bases between them. CDR1 and CDR2 from the germline V gene are SGHTS and YDEGEE. The CDR3, as DNA: TGTGCCAGCAGCACCGACAATACCTACGAGCAGTACTTC. It specifies CASSTDNTYEQYF.

The chain recombines TRBV6-1 with TRBJ2-3, with 8 bases identical to TRBD1. Trimming removed 7 bases from V and 4 bases from J; junction bases left unmatched: 4. The CDR3 contains 13 residues. Germline CDR1 MNHNS, CDR2 SASEGT. The CDR3, as DNA: TGTGCCAGCAAGGACAGGGCCCCAGATACGCAGTATTTT. It encodes CASKDRAPDTQYF.

This chain connects TRBV10-3 to TRBJ2-4, with a possible D match to TRBD1 (5 bases). The J call may not be correct, given that the DNA end is closer to TRBJ2-5. CDR3 length: 17 amino acids. Germline V gene data show CDR1 as ENHRY and CDR2 as SYGVKD. The CDR3, as DNA: TGTGCCATCAGTGATTCTCCCATCGTTAGGGGCCGGGAGACCCAGTACTTC. Protein sequence: CAISDSPIVRGRETQYF.

The rearrangement links TRBV15 to TRBJ2-7; D possibly uses TRBD1 or TRBD2 (5 bases each). The CDR3 contains 16 residues. Germline V gene lookup returns CDR1 LNHNV and CDR2 YYDKDF (reference sequence). V was shortened by 1 base and J by 3 bases, with 16 bases between the two germline ends. The CDR3 bases are TGTGCCACCAGCAGAGTAGTGGGGACGGGAAGCTACGAGCAGTACTTC. It yields the protein CATSRVVGTGSYEQYF.

This clonotype was observed a few times. V is TRBV20-1 and J is TRBJ2-1; no reliable D call. V shed 2 bases and J shed 10 bases, with 9 bases lying between them. CDR3 length equals 11 residues. Germline assignment: CDR1 DFQATT and CDR2 SNEGSKA (reference sequence). In nucleotides, the CDR3 is TGCAGTGCTAGACCAGTAGCCGAGCAGTTCTTC. This translates into CSARPVAEQFF.

The chain uses TRBV6-5 and TRBJ2-7, with D perhaps being TRBD1 or TRBD2 (5 bases each). Trimming pared 3 bases from V and 0 bases from J, leaving 18 bases between. The CDR3 has 17 residues. The germline V gene encodes CDR1 MNHEY and CDR2 SVGAGI. The CDR3 DNA reads TGTGCCAGCAGTTATTTTGACCGGGGCGAAAGCTCCTACGAGCAGTACTTC. This translates into CASSYFDRGESSYEQYF.

As regards this clonotype: One junction end does not reproduce the germline sequence, and a read error may be involved. The chain uses TRBV6-6 and TRBJ1-6; D unclear. The CDR3 spans 13 residues. CDR1 MNHNY and CDR2 SVGAGI come from the germline V gene (reference sequence). The CDR3, as DNA: TGTGCCAGCGTGGTCAGGAGACATTCACCCCCCCACTTT. It is translated as CASVVRRHSPPHF.

This clonotype was seen a few times. The chain is built from TRBV7-8 and TRBJ1-1; D unresolved. Trimming left V 1 base short and J 0 bases short, with 9 bases between. Germline CDR1 and CDR2: SGHVS and FQNEAQ. The CDR3 consists of 15 residues. The CDR3 spells CASSLEVGLNTEAFF. The DNA of the CDR3 is TGTGCCAGCAGCTTAGAGGTGGGCCTGAACACTGAAGCTTTCTTT.

This clonotype was counted only a few times. V usage is TRBV27 and J usage is TRBJ2-1; perhaps D is TRBD1 or TRBD2 (5 bases each). Germline CDR1 and CDR2: MNHEY and SMNVEV (reference sequence). With 1 base removed from V and 6 bases from J, the gap between germline ends came to 13 bases. The CDR3 is 15 residues long. Here the CDR3 DNA reads TGTGCCAGCAGTTTATGGGGCGGGTTGGGCAATGAGCAGTTCTTC. Residues: CASSLWGGLGNEQFF.

With regard to this clonotype: At one boundary the junction diverges from the germline segment, which might be a read error. The CDR3 here is CASSSPTGASSCEQYF. The CDR3 DNA is TGTGCCAGCAGTTCCCCAACAGGGGCAAGTTCCTGCGAGCAGTACTTC. The genes are TRBV12-3 or TRBV12-4 and TRBJ2-7; 7 positions agree with TRBD1. The CDR3 loop spans 16 amino acids.

This clonotype came up a few times. This chain joins TRBV20-1 and TRBJ2-1; 9 positions match TRBD2. The CDR3 runs to 16 residues. CDR1 is DFQATT and CDR2 is SNEGSKA in the germline V gene (reference sequence). With V trimmed by 5 bases and J by 4 bases, 12 bases remained unmatched. The CDR3 region is CSAPRGSGSWYNEQFF. The CDR3 DNA sequence: TGCAGTGCTCCCCGTGGTAGCGGGAGTTGGTACAATGAGCAGTTCTTC.

This clonotype occurred a few times. This chain joins TRBV7-6 and TRBJ2-1; D is perhaps TRBD1 (6 bases). The germline CDR1 and CDR2 sequences are SGHVS and FNYEAQ. This CDR3 is 17 amino acids long. The V end lost 1 base, the J end lost 7 bases, and 20 bases lay between the germline ends. CDR3 nucleotide sequence: TGTGCCAGCAGCTTAGGGCGAAGGTGGACAGCACCTAATGAGCAGTTCTTC. Translated, it gives CASSLGRRWTAPNEQFF.

Remarks on this clonotype: A junction end diverges from the germline sequence, so it may reflect a read error. The CDR3 coding sequence is TGTGCCAGCAGTCCCCGAAGCGGGAGGGCAGATATGCAGTATTTT. It encodes CASSPRSGRADMQYF. This chain links TRBV12-3 or TRBV12-4 with TRBJ2-3; 10 bases are shared with TRBD2. The CDR3 covers 15 residues.

In its sample, this clonotype was seen a few times. The chain couples TRBV20-1 to TRBJ2-4; no clear D. This CDR3 has 13 residues. CDR1 and CDR2 (germline): DFQATT, SNEGSKA (reference sequence). V dropped 6 bases and J dropped 6 bases, with 15 bases sitting between them. The CDR3 reads CSAGLGQRNIQYF. The CDR3 region has the DNA TGCAGTGCCGGGCTAGGCCAGCGAAACATTCAGTACTTC.

This chain links TRBV6-1 with TRBJ2-3; no definite D call. Germline V gene lookup returns CDR1 MNHNS and CDR2 SASEGT. The CDR3 is 13 amino acids. Trimming took off 7 bases at V and 4 bases at J, with 12 bases between the two ends. In DNA form, the CDR3 reads TGTGCCAGCAACGTCGACTGGCCAGATACGCAGTATTTT. Translation: CASNVDWPDTQYF.

Turning to this clonotype: The DNA is left out, because the CDR3 cannot be placed on it with certainty; the CDR3 is given as TCRdb lists it. The chain carries TRBV21-1 and TRBJ2-3; the D call in the table, TRBD1, was not verified against the DNA. TRBV21-1 is flagged as a pseudogene. Both ends counted, the CDR3 spans 18 residues. The CDR3 spells CASSKVGRGNSCTDTQYF.

This clonotype was observed many times. This chain links TRBV24-1 with TRBJ2-7; no reliable D call. V lost 0 bases and J 3 bases, leaving 17 bases between the germline ends. The CDR3 consists of 17 residues. CDR1 and CDR2 from the germline V gene are KGHDR and SFDVKD. CDR3 protein: CATSDLNVITRIYEQYF. The CDR3 bases are TGTGCCACCAGTGATTTGAATGTGATTACTCGCATCTACGAGCAGTACTTC.

The chain recombines TRBV28 with TRBJ1-2; 7 nucleotides align to TRBD1. Trimming cost V 7 bases and J 8 bases; bases outside gene matches: 7. CDR3 size: 12 residues. Germline V gives CDR1 MDHEN, CDR2 SYDVKM. CDR3 loop: CASTVYRGGYTF. The CDR3 coding sequence is TGTGCCAGCACCGTCTACAGGGGCGGCTACACCTTC.

In this sample, this clonotype turned up a few times. This rearrangement joins TRBV28 to TRBJ1-2; no clear D gene. This CDR3 has 12 amino acids. V was shortened by 2 bases and J by 7 bases, with 8 bases between the two germline ends. Germline V gene sequence: CDR1 MDHEN, CDR2 SYDVKM. Here the CDR3 DNA reads TGTGCCAGCAGTTTACTCGCAATTGGCTACACCTTC. This sequence encodes CASSLLAIGYTF.

The gene calls are TRBV7-9 and TRBJ1-3; a weak D match, TRBD1 (5 bases). The length of the CDR3 is 14 residues. Germline CDR1 is SEHNR and CDR2 is FQNEAQ (reference sequence). Trimming shortened V by 5 bases and J by 3 bases, and 11 bases separated the two germline ends. CDR3 residues: CASSPSRVGNTIYF. The CDR3 DNA follows: TGTGCCAGCAGCCCTAGCAGGGTTGGAAACACCATATATTTT.

V usage is TRBV29-1 and J usage is TRBJ2-5; D not certain. The last part of the DNA fits TRBJ2-7 better; the J call may be wrong. The germline gives CDR1 SQVTM, CDR2 ANQGSEA. The CDR3 consists of 14 residues. DNA of the CDR3: TGCAGCGTTGGGCCGCCAGGACCTAAGGACGAGCAGTACTTC. Its protein product is CSVGPPGPKDEQYF.

This clonotype has just a few counts. The chain employs TRBV24-1 and TRBJ1-5, with D unclear. V lost 1 base to trimming and J lost 0 bases, with 6 bases between them. CDR3 length: 15 amino acids. Germline CDR1 reads KGHDR; CDR2 reads SFDVKD. The CDR3 sequence is CATSDFGDSNQPQHF. CDR3 bases: TGTGCCACCAGTGATTTCGGAGATAGCAATCAGCCCCAGCATTTT.

The sample holds many counts of this clonotype. The chain has TRBV25-1 and TRBJ2-7; possible D gene TRBD1, 6 bases. The length of the CDR3 is 13 residues. Trimming removed 1 base at V and 3 bases at J, with 7 bases between. Germline V CDR1 and CDR2: MGHDK, SYGVNS. CDR3 DNA sequence: TGTGCCAGCAGTGAATGGGACAACTACGAGCAGTACTTC. Translated, it gives CASSEWDNYEQYF.

This clonotype was recorded a few times. The chain has TRBV6-1 and TRBJ2-7, with D perhaps assigned TRBD1 or TRBD2 (6 bases each). The CDR3 is 16 amino acids. Germline CDR1 reads MNHNS; CDR2 reads SASEGT. Trimming shortened V by 1 base and J by 3 bases, and 16 bases separated the two germline ends. The chain's CDR3 is CASSEVGGQFHYEQYF. In DNA form, the CDR3 reads TGTGCCAGCAGTGAAGTCGGGGGCCAGTTTCACTACGAGCAGTACTTC.